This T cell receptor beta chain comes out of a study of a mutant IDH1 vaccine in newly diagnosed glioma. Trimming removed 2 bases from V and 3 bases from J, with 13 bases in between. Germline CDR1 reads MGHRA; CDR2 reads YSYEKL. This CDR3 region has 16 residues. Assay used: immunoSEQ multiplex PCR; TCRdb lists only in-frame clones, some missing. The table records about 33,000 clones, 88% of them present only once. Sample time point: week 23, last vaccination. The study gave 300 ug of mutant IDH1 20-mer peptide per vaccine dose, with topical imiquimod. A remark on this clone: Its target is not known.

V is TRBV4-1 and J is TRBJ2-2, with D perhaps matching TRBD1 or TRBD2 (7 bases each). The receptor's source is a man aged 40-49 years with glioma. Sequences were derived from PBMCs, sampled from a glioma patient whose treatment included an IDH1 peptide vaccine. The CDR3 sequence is CASSQTTGRDTGELFF. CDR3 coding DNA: TGCGCCAGCAGCCAAACGACAGGGAGGGACACCGGGGAGCTGTTTTTT.